Each of the 25 T cell receptor beta chains below was sequenced from the same sample in a study of blood T cell repertoires in COVID-19. The method was immunoSEQ multiplex PCR; TCRdb's version includes in-frame clones alone and lacks a portion of them. This sample yields 300,000 to 400,000 clones, of which about nine tenths are seen a single time; about 7.3% belongs to the top ten. The material sequenced was peripheral blood. The receptors were sampled from a woman in her 70s with COVID-19, enrolled during active disease.

This chain connects TRBV11-3 to TRBJ2-5, with D unclear. Germline lookup yields CDR1 SGHNT and CDR2 YENEEA. Between the trimmed V and J ends, which lost 4 bases and 4 bases, there was a span of 10 bases. The CDR3 totals 13 residues. The CDR3 is CASSYSSAETQYF. In DNA form, the CDR3 reads TGTGCCAGCAGCTATTCGAGTGCAGAGACCCAGTACTTC.

The rearrangement links TRBV7-9 to TRBJ1-1; possibly TRBD1 for D (6 bases). V lost 3 bases to trimming and J lost 3 bases, with 14 bases between them. CDR3 length: 15 amino acids. The germline V gene encodes CDR1 SEHNR and CDR2 FQNEAQ (reference sequence). Written as DNA, the CDR3 is TGTGCCAGCAGCTTCCAGGGGATGCGGGACACTGAAGCTTTCTTT. Encoded protein: CASSFQGMRDTEAFF.

This chain joins TRBV27 and TRBJ1-6, with D tentatively TRBD1 (6 bases). The CDR3 is 19 amino acids. Germline V gene lookup returns CDR1 MNHEY and CDR2 SMNVEV (reference sequence). V was shortened by 2 bases and J by 0 bases, with 17 bases between the two germline ends. CDR3 nucleotide sequence: TGTGCCAGCAGTTTAAACCTTCGGGGACACCTCTCCTATAATTCACCCCTCCACTTT. The encoded protein is CASSLNLRGHLSYNSPLHF.

This chain links TRBV5-4 with TRBJ2-7; 8 nucleotides agree with TRBD2. CDR3 length: 13 residues. Trimming took 3 bases from V and 7 from J; bases not matched to a gene: 6. Germline loops: CDR1 SGHNT, CDR2 YYREEE (reference sequence). CDR3 region: CASSSPGGREQYF. CDR3 bases: TGTGCCAGCAGCTCCCCGGGGGGGCGGGAGCAGTACTTC.

V and J are TRBV30 and TRBJ1-2, with a possible D match to TRBD1 (5 bases). CDR3 length: 15 residues. The germline V gene encodes CDR1 GTSNPN and CDR2 SVGIG (reference sequence). V was cut by 2 bases and J by 5 bases, with 18 bases left in between. In DNA form, the CDR3 reads TGTGCCTGGAGTAATAGAGACAGCAGTATTTATGGCTACACCTTC. Amino acid sequence: CAWSNRDSSIYGYTF. Variable domain in full (rest from reference TRBV30 and TRBJ1-2): SQTIHQWPATLVQPVGSPLSLECTVEGTSNPNLYWYRQAAGRGLQLLFYSVGIGQISSEVPQNLSASRPQDRQFILSSKKLLLSDSGFYLCAWSNRDSSIYGYTFGSGTRLTVV.

The chain combines TRBV27 with TRBJ1-6; D possibly corresponds to TRBD1 (6 bases). The V gene's germline CDR1 is MNHEY and CDR2 SMNVEV (reference sequence). The CDR3 has 12 amino acids. Trimming pared 10 bases from V and 7 bases from J, leaving 11 bases between. The CDR3 loop reads CAIRGVNSPLHF. In nucleotides, the CDR3 is TGTGCCATCAGGGGCGTGAATTCACCCCTCCACTTT.

The chain employs TRBV9 and TRBJ1-5; possibly TRBD1 for D (5 bases). The CDR3 spans 15 residues. The V gene's germline CDR1 is SGDLS and CDR2 YYNGEE. The ends were cut back, 4 bases at V and 1 base at J, with 12 bases in the middle. CDR3 residues: CASSFGGGSNQPQHF. The CDR3 bases are TGTGCCAGCAGCTTTGGGGGGGGAAGCAATCAGCCCCAGCATTTT.

V and J are TRBV7-2 and TRBJ1-2, with 8 bases identical to TRBD1. The germline V gene has CDR1 SGHTA and CDR2 FQGNSA. This CDR3 is built from 16 residues. After removal of 1 base from V and 4 bases from J, the junction contained 8 bases not matched to a gene. The CDR3 loop reads CASSLDTGGTGYGYTF. The CDR3 bases are TGTGCCAGCAGCTTAGACACAGGGGGGACGGGCTATGGCTACACCTTC.

Remarks on this clone: Other DNA sequences from this sample encode an identical CDR3 as well. The chain employs TRBV19 and TRBJ1-1; possibly TRBD1 for D (5 bases). Looked up from germline, CDR1 is LNHDA and CDR2 is SQIVND (reference sequence). The CDR3 loop spans 12 amino acids. Between the trimmed V and J ends, which lost 5 bases and 4 bases, there was a span of 8 bases. CDR3 protein: CASSWGGTEAFF. As DNA, the CDR3 is TGTGCCAGTAGTTGGGGCGGCACTGAAGCTTTCTTT.

The rearrangement joins TRBV7-9 to TRBJ1-3; D ambiguous. V gave up 7 bases and J gave up 2 bases, with 6 bases separating them. In germline, CDR1 is SEHNR, CDR2 FQNEAQ (reference sequence). The CDR3 runs 12 residues. The CDR3 sequence: CASTPTGNTIYF. The CDR3 nucleotides read TGTGCCAGCACCCCAACTGGAAACACCATATATTTT.

This sequence joins TRBV10-3 and TRBJ2-1, with 11 bases that match TRBD2. There are 14 residues in the CDR3. V gave up 10 bases and J gave up 1 base; unmatched junction bases: 3. Germline loops: CDR1 ENHRY, CDR2 SYGVKD. The CDR3 region is CATSSGGSYNEQFF. The CDR3 bases are TGTGCCACCTCTAGCGGGGGGTCCTACAATGAGCAGTTCTTC.

V gene TRBV29-1 combines with J gene TRBJ2-5, with 9 nucleotides matching TRBD2. Per the germline V gene, CDR1 is SQVTM and CDR2 is ANQGSEA. The CDR3 contains 17 residues. V shed 2 bases, J shed 1 base, and the junction held 11 bases outside the gene matches. CDR3 DNA sequence: TGCAGCGTTGAACCCTTAGGGAGCGGGGGGTTCCAAGAGACCCAGTACTTC. This translates into CSVEPLGSGGFQETQYF.

In its sample, this clone was seen a few times. The genes are TRBV7-3 and TRBJ2-7; perhaps TRBD2 as D (6 bases). This CDR3 has 15 amino acids. The germline V gene encodes CDR1 SGHTA and CDR2 FQGTGA. Trimming took off 5 bases at V and 4 bases at J, with 18 bases between the two ends. CDR3 loop: CASSPRASAGYEQYF. CDR3 bases: TGTGCCAGCAGCCCAAGGGCTTCCGCGGGGTACGAGCAGTACTTC.

The V gene is TRBV7-2, the J gene TRBJ1-6; no clear D. Per germline, CDR1 SGHTA and CDR2 FQGNSA. Trimming took 0 bases from V and 8 from J, leaving 8 bases between them. CDR3 length: 14 residues. In DNA form, the CDR3 reads TGTGCCAGCAGCTTAGCCGGGAGCGATTCACCCCTCCACTTT. It encodes CASSLAGSDSPLHF.

CDR3 coding DNA: TGTGCCAGCAGTCGCCCAGGGGGAGGCACTGAAGCTTTCTTT. This gives the protein CASSRPGGGTEAFF. The chain is built from TRBV7-9 and TRBJ1-1; 7 bases line up with TRBD1. CDR1 and CDR2 from the germline V gene are SEHNR and FQNEAQ (reference sequence). V lost 6 bases and J lost 4; bases outside the gene matches: 8. The CDR3 loop spans 14 amino acids.

The chain joins TRBV9 to TRBJ2-1, with a possible D match to TRBD1 (6 bases). Trimming shortened V by 2 bases and J by 6 bases, and 12 bases separated the two germline ends. The CDR3 extends over 14 amino acids. Per the germline V gene, CDR1 is SGDLS and CDR2 is YYNGEE. CDR3 bases: TGTGCCAGCAGCGTCGCAGGGGTCTCCAATGAGCAGTTCTTC. This translates into CASSVAGVSNEQFF.

The chain is built from TRBV18 and TRBJ1-2; 7 nucleotides agree with TRBD1. Germline V CDR1 and CDR2: KGHSH, LQKENI. This CDR3 spans 15 amino acids. V lost 3 bases to trimming and J lost 4 bases; unmatched junction nucleotides: 8. The DNA of the CDR3 is TGTGCCAGCTCACCGAACATACAGGGGACCTATGGCTACACCTTC. Translating gives CASSPNIQGTYGYTF.

The CDR3 DNA reads as TGCGCCAGCAGCTTGGCGGACAGGGGCCGAAACAATGAGCAGTTCTTC. Translation gives CASSLADRGRNNEQFF. This chain connects TRBV5-1 to TRBJ2-1; 9 bases map to TRBD1. Trimming at V came to 0 bases and at J to 5 bases, leaving 6 bases not matched to a gene. The CDR3 is made up of 16 amino acids. The germline CDR1 and CDR2 sequences are SGHRS and YFSETQ. Together with reference TRBV5-1 and TRBJ2-1, the CDR3 gives the full variable domain: KAGVTQTPRYLIKTRGQQVTLSCSPISGHRSVSWYQQTPGQGLQFLFEYFSETQRNKGNFPGRFSGRQFSNSRSEMNVSTLELGDSALYLCASSLADRGRNNEQFFGPGTRLTVL.

This chain connects TRBV29-1 to TRBJ1-1; possible D gene TRBD1, 5 bases. With 7 bases removed from V and 0 bases from J, the gap between germline ends came to 9 bases. This CDR3 has 12 residues. Germline V gene data show CDR1 as SQVTM and CDR2 as ANQGSEA. The CDR3 bases are TGCAGCGCCAGGGACTTGAACACTGAAGCTTTCTTT. Protein product: CSARDLNTEAFF.

This chain uses TRBV15 with TRBJ1-2; possibly TRBD1 for D (5 bases). Germline loops: CDR1 LNHNV, CDR2 YYDKDF (reference sequence). The CDR3 covers 16 residues. The V end lost 5 bases, the J end lost 0 bases, and 16 bases lay between the germline ends. Here the CDR3 reads CATSPGGGEANYGYTF. The CDR3 DNA reads TGTGCCACCAGCCCTGGGGGAGGGGAAGCTAACTATGGCTACACCTTC.

The chain recombines TRBV18 with TRBJ1-2; TRBD1 matches 7 bases. The V gene's germline CDR1 is KGHSH and CDR2 LQKENI. The CDR3 has 17 amino acids. Trimming at V came to 2 bases and at J to 2 bases, leaving 11 bases not matched to a gene. The CDR3 region is CASSPEPPPGQNYGYTF. Here the CDR3 DNA reads TGTGCCAGCTCACCAGAGCCCCCACCGGGACAGAACTATGGCTACACCTTC.

The chain is built from TRBV18 and TRBJ1-4; 7 bases line up with TRBD1. The CDR3 runs 17 residues. Germline loops: CDR1 KGHSH, CDR2 LQKENI. With V trimmed by 4 bases and J by 5 bases, 13 bases remained unmatched. DNA of the CDR3: TGTGCCAGCTCACTCAATACCCCAGGGGGATCGAATGAAAAACTGTTTTTT. Protein: CASSLNTPGGSNEKLFF.

This sequence joins TRBV14 and TRBJ1-3, with TRBD1 identical over 7 bases. The CDR3 loop spans 14 amino acids. Trimming at V came to 1 base and at J to 6 bases, leaving 3 bases not matched to a gene. Germline-derived CDR1 and CDR2 are SGHDN and FVKESK. The CDR3 protein is CASSQGDRKNTIYF. In nucleotides, the CDR3 is TGTGCCAGCAGCCAAGGGGACAGAAAAAACACCATATATTTT.

This chain links TRBV30 with TRBJ2-7; D possibly corresponds to TRBD1 (6 bases). The ends were cut back, 3 bases at V and 2 bases at J, with 14 bases in the middle. CDR1 is GTSNPN, CDR2 SVGIG, per germline (reference sequence). There are 14 residues in the CDR3. CDR3 DNA sequence: TGTGCCTGGAGCCTAAAACAGGGCCCCTACGAGCAGTACTTC. It specifies CAWSLKQGPYEQYF.

This chain links TRBV24-1 with TRBJ2-3; D perhaps matches TRBD2 (6 bases). The length of the CDR3 is 12 residues. Trimming stripped 9 bases from V and 5 bases from J, with 11 bases between. The germline gives CDR1 KGHDR, CDR2 SFDVKD. For the CDR3, the DNA is TGTGCCACCGCGGGACTTGGAGATACGCAGTATTTT. Its translation: CATAGLGDTQYF.